This entry lists 6 T cell receptor beta chains sequenced from one sample in a study of chemoradiotherapy in HPV16-positive cancers. TCRdb keeps only in-frame clones here, not all; method: immunoSEQ multiplex PCR. The top ten hold less than 4% of the sample, which has some 7,300 clones, approximately 88% seen once. This sample was obtained from a patient who underwent chemoradiotherapy. These receptors were taken from a human donor with HPV-associated anogenital cancer.

J is TRBJ2-1 and V is TRBV29-1; D is perhaps TRBD1 (5 bases). The V and J ends lost 2 bases and 2 bases respectively, with 13 bases between them. The CDR3 has 15 residues. The germline V gene encodes CDR1 SQVTM and CDR2 ANQGSEA. CDR3 DNA sequence: TGCAGCGTTGAATCCGAGGACACCCCCTACAATGAGCAGTTCTTC. Translation: CSVESEDTPYNEQFF.

V usage is TRBV5-6 and J usage is TRBJ1-1, with D perhaps matching TRBD1 (5 bases). This CDR3 has 15 residues. From germline, CDR1 is SGHDT and CDR2 YYEEEE. The V gene lost 6 bases and the J gene lost 6 bases, with 21 bases spanning the gap. Here the CDR3 reads CASTRGFGGIAEAFF. CDR3 bases: TGTGCCAGCACCCGGGGGTTCGGGGGGATCGCTGAAGCTTTCTTT.

The chain is built from TRBV9 and TRBJ1-2, with D possibly being TRBD1 (5 bases). CDR3 length equals 15 residues. V lost 0 bases and J lost 8, with 17 bases in between. The germline CDR1 and CDR2 sequences are SGDLS and YYNGEE. This CDR3 is CASSVEGGRAKGYTF. The CDR3 DNA is TGTGCCAGCAGCGTAGAAGGCGGCAGGGCTAAGGGCTACACCTTC.

This clone was observed once. This chain uses TRBV2 with TRBJ2-5; perhaps TRBD2 as D (5 bases). The DNA end lines up better with TRBJ2-7; the J call may be wrong. The germline V gene encodes CDR1 SNHLY and CDR2 FYNNEI. This CDR3 region has 12 residues. The CDR3 DNA follows: TGTGCCAGCGGAGGCAGCTCCTACGAGCAGTACTTC. Its translation is CASGGSSYEQYF.

On this clone: This CDR3 is also generated by other DNA sequences in the sample. The chain joins TRBV29-1 to TRBJ2-7; 8 bases line up with TRBD1. V was clipped by 4 bases and J by 1 base; unmatched bases: 3. CDR3 length equals 13 residues. Germline CDR1 reads SQVTM; CDR2 reads ANQGSEA. CDR3 bases: TGCAGCGTTGTCAGGGGGCCGTCCTACGAGCAGTACTTC. Its translation is CSVVRGPSYEQYF.

This clone was observed a handful of times. The V gene is TRBV7-2, the J gene TRBJ2-5; 7 nucleotides match TRBD1. The CDR3 has 16 residues. Germline V CDR1 and CDR2: SGHTA, FQGNSA. V lost 3 bases, J lost 2 bases, and 9 bases stayed unmatched. The CDR3 DNA follows: TGTGCCAGCAGCTTTTTGTCAGGGGGACGTCAAGAGACCCAGTACTTC. It translates to CASSFLSGGRQETQYF.